This T cell receptor (beta chain) was documented in a study of T-cell reconstitution after alpha-beta-depleted transplantation in children. The V gene lost 3 bases and the J gene lost 2 bases, with 12 bases spanning the gap. This CDR3 is 14 amino acids long. Per the germline V gene, CDR1 is DFQATT and CDR2 is SNEGSKA (reference sequence). Preparation of the TCRbeta library involved a method that used unique molecular identifiers. TCRdb reprocessed the PCR reads via MiXCR and lists one record per CDR3 protein. The sample lists about 830,000 distinct CDR3 sequences; about 15% were seen once. The clonotype comes from a male patient between 5 and 17 years old who had a stem cell transplant for acute lymphoblastic leukemia, so the T cells may come from the graft donor. The sample in question was PBMCs, mostly from graft donor cells, obtained 360 days after TCRalphabeta/CD19-depleted stem cell transplant. The chain combines TRBV20-1 with TRBJ2-3; D may match TRBD1 or TRBD2 (5 bases each). Here the CDR3 DNA reads TGCAGTGCTAGTCGGTCGGGACCCACAGATACGCAGTATTTT. It specifies CSASRSGPTDTQYF.